Listed below are T cell receptor beta chains from one sample, sequenced in a study of blood T cells in healthy people across ages. TCRdb itself ran the 5' RACE reads through MiXCR, one entry per CDR3 protein. The sample holds 450,000 to 700,000 distinct CDR3 sequences, 25% to 30% seen once. The sample taken for sequencing was blood. The receptors derive from a woman aged 65 to 85 in good health. CDR3s include the opening cysteine and the closing phenylalanine or tryptophan. Each record gives: J gene, V gene, clone size, D gene, CDR3 DNA, CDR3 protein. A D gene is named only where the DNA matches it firmly. The size field is filled for only some rows; it gives once, few, many or a size class.

>TRBJ2-3|TRBV7-2|few|-
TGTGCCAGCAGCTTAATCGTGGCCCTAATTTCCACAGATACGCAGTATTTT
CASSLIVALISTDTQYF
>TRBJ2-1|TRBV5-5|few|TRBD2
TGTGCCAGCAGCTTGAATCAGCGGGGTAATGAGCAGTTCTTC
CASSLNQRGNEQFF
>TRBJ1-1|TRBV7-2|-|-
TGTGCCAGCAGCGCGGACGAGGGCGCTGAAGCTTTCTTT
CASSADEGAEAFF
>TRBJ2-1|TRBV7-2|-|TRBD1
TGTGCCAGCGCATGGACCTCGGGACAGGGGTTCCATGAGCAGTTCTTC
CASAWTSGQGFHEQFF
>TRBJ1-3|TRBV27|few|-
TGTGCCAGCATGAGTCGGCCAACCTCTGGAAACACCATATATTTT
CASMSRPTSGNTIYF
>TRBJ2-5|TRBV20-1|-|TRBD2
TGCAGTGCAATCGGGTTTAGCGGGGGGAAACAAGAGACCCAGTACTTC
CSAIGFSGGKQETQYF
>TRBJ1-5|TRBV10-3|few|-
TGTGCCATTCGACAGAATAGCAATCAGCCCCAGCATTTT
CAIRQNSNQPQHF
>TRBJ2-5|TRBV5-1|many|-
TGCGCCAGCAGCACGGAAGGTGTCCTTGGCGGGGAGACCCAGTACTTC
CASSTEGVLGGETQYF
>TRBJ2-5|TRBV11-2|-|TRBD2
TGTGCCAGCAGCCGAGGGACTAGCGGGAGTTTCCAAGAGACCCAGTACTTC
CASSRGTSGSFQETQYF
>TRBJ1-2|TRBV20-1|-|-
TGCAGTGCCCCCGCTACCCGGTCCAGGGAGGGTGCTGGCTACACCTTC
CSAPATRSREGAGYTF
>TRBJ2-2|TRBV9|-|TRBD2
TGTGCCAGCAGCGTAACTAGCGGGGGTGCCTTGGGGGAGCTGTTTTTT
CASSVTSGGALGELFF
>TRBJ2-3|TRBV28|-|TRBD2
TGTGCCAGCAGTTTCCAGCGGGAGGCCGGCACAGATACGCAGTATTTT
CASSFQREAGTDTQYF
>TRBJ1-3|TRBV20-1|-|TRBD1
TGCAGCGCCAAGTCTCCCAATGGACAGGGGAACAGAAAGGGGACCATATATTTT
CSAKSPNGQGNRKGTIYF
>TRBJ2-6|TRBV4-2|-|TRBD2
TGTGCCAGCAGCCAACAAGGGACTAGCGTGAGCTCTGGGGCCAACGTCCTGACTTTC
CASSQQGTSVSSGANVLTF
>TRBJ2-3|TRBV7-2|-|-
TGTGCCAGCAGCTTACGGTCAGGTACGCAGTATTTT
CASSLRSGTQYF
>TRBJ1-2|TRBV20-1|-|-
TGCAGTGCTAGAGACACTCAAGAACGGGATGGCTACACCTTC
CSARDTQERDGYTF